Following are 30 T cell receptor beta chains from one sample sequenced in a study of blood T cell repertoires in COVID-19. Sequencing was performed with immunoSEQ multiplex PCR; in TCRdb, only in-frame clones are kept and a portion is missing. The sample includes roughly 150,000 clones, approximately 86% of them seen just once. The source material was peripheral blood. These receptors originate from an elderly woman with active or convalescent COVID-19.

V is TRBV30 and J is TRBJ1-5; D might be TRBD1 (5 bases). Germline V gene data show CDR1 as GTSNPN and CDR2 as SVGIG (reference sequence). The CDR3 spans 18 residues. Trimming left V 1 base short and J 9 bases short, with 28 bases between. This CDR3 is CAWSGGWDGGNGERPQHF. CDR3 DNA sequence: TGTGCCTGGAGTGGTGGGTGGGACGGAGGGAACGGTGAGCGGCCCCAGCATTTT.

The chain uses TRBV6-1 and TRBJ1-5, with unresolved D. CDR3 size: 13 residues. V gave up 2 bases and J gave up 2 bases, with 4 bases separating them. Per the germline V gene, CDR1 is MNHNS and CDR2 is SASEGT. The DNA of the CDR3 is TGTGCCAGCAGTGAAATAGGCAATCAGCCCCAGCATTTT. As protein: CASSEIGNQPQHF.

The rearrangement uses TRBV18 and TRBJ1-5; tentative D call: TRBD1 (5 bases). CDR3 length: 13 residues. The germline V and J ends were trimmed by 1 base and 5 bases, with 6 bases remaining between them. Germline V lookup: CDR1 KGHSH, CDR2 LQKENI. Written as DNA, the CDR3 is TGTGCCAGCTCACCACGGGGGGATCAGCCCCAGCATTTT. Its translation: CASSPRGDQPQHF.

The rearrangement uses TRBV5-1 and TRBJ2-3; a weak D match, TRBD1 (5 bases). V lost 0 bases and J 2 bases, leaving 7 bases between the germline ends. The germline gives CDR1 SGHRS, CDR2 YFSETQ. The CDR3 extends over 14 amino acids. The CDR3 DNA sequence: TGCGCCAGCAGCTTGGCGGACAACACAGATACGCAGTATTTT. This gives the protein CASSLADNTDTQYF. Full variable domain (rest looked up from reference TRBV5-1 and TRBJ2-3): KAGVTQTPRYLIKTRGQQVTLSCSPISGHRSVSWYQQTPGQGLQFLFEYFSETQRNKGNFPGRFSGRQFSNSRSEMNVSTLELGDSALYLCASSLADNTDTQYFGPGTRLTVL.

The V call is TRBV11-3, the J call TRBJ2-5, with 8 bases lining up with TRBD2. The CDR3 extends over 16 amino acids. Germline CDR1 reads SGHNT; CDR2 reads YENEEA. The V gene end was trimmed by 3 bases and the J gene end by 4 bases; junction bases not matched to a gene: 10. The CDR3 nucleotides read TGTGCCAGCAGCTTCAGGAGCGGGAGTCCGGGAGAGACCCAGTACTTC. Its protein is CASSFRSGSPGETQYF.

The chain has TRBV19 and TRBJ2-2; TRBD2 might be the D (5 bases). With 5 bases removed from V and 1 base from J, the gap between germline ends came to 8 bases. Germline V gene data show CDR1 as LNHDA and CDR2 as SQIVND (reference sequence). CDR3 length: 14 residues. The DNA for the CDR3 is TGTGCCAGTAGTTCTGCGGGGAACACCGGGGAGCTGTTTTTT. It specifies CASSSAGNTGELFF.

This clone was seen only a few times. The chain employs TRBV6-5 and TRBJ2-7; 9 positions match TRBD1. With 6 bases clipped from V and 5 bases from J, the junction kept 11 bases outside the gene matches. The V gene's germline CDR1 is MNHEY and CDR2 SVGAGI. The CDR3 has 15 residues. CDR3: CASRESRDRDNEQYF. CDR3 DNA sequence: TGTGCCAGCAGGGAGAGCCGGGACAGGGACAACGAGCAGTACTTC.

This chain links TRBV4-2 with TRBJ2-7; 8 bases are shared with TRBD2. Germline assignment: CDR1 LGHNA and CDR2 YNFKEQ. The CDR3 is 15 amino acids. V was pared by 3 bases and J by 2 bases, with 6 bases of the junction left unmatched. The CDR3 loop reads CASSQEAGAAYEQYF. The CDR3, as DNA: TGTGCCAGCAGCCAGGAAGCGGGAGCGGCCTACGAGCAGTACTTC.

This clone was observed many times. The J gene is TRBJ2-7, the V gene TRBV4-1, with D possibly matching TRBD1 (5 bases). CDR3 length: 14 amino acids. V gave up 2 bases and J gave up 2 bases, with 10 bases separating them. Germline loops: CDR1 MGHRA, CDR2 YSYEKL. DNA of the CDR3: TGCGCCAGCAGCCAACAGGCCAGGGCCTACGAGCAGTACTTC. It is translated as CASSQQARAYEQYF.

The chain couples TRBV12-3 or TRBV12-4 to TRBJ1-1; perhaps TRBD1 as D (6 bases). This CDR3 comprises 13 residues. V gave up 8 bases and J gave up 1 base, with 11 bases separating them. CDR3 coding DNA: TGTGCCAGCCAAAGGACAGAGAACACTGAAGCTTTCTTT. Protein sequence: CASQRTENTEAFF.

The gene calls are TRBV2 and TRBJ1-5; tentative D call: TRBD1 (5 bases). CDR3 size: 13 residues. The V and J ends lost 8 bases and 4 bases respectively, with 12 bases between them. From germline, CDR1 is SNHLY and CDR2 FYNNEI. Here the CDR3 DNA reads TGTGCCAGCCGCCTGGGGGGGAATCAGCCCCAGCATTTT. It yields the protein CASRLGGNQPQHF.

This clone was seen once. V and J are TRBV9 and TRBJ2-2; TRBD2 aligns across 7 bases. This CDR3 spans 16 amino acids. Germline V gene sequence: CDR1 SGDLS, CDR2 YYNGEE. Trimming took 3 bases from V and 5 from J; bases not matched to a gene: 10. CDR3 loop: CASSGVGRAGTGELFF. For the CDR3, the DNA is TGTGCCAGCAGCGGGGTCGGGAGAGCGGGGACCGGGGAGCTGTTTTTT.

This chain links TRBV2 with TRBJ2-5, with D possibly being TRBD2 (5 bases). Trimming shortened V by 6 bases and J by 4 bases, and 18 bases separated the two germline ends. This CDR3 comprises 15 residues. Germline CDR1 reads SNHLY; CDR2 reads FYNNEI. In DNA, the CDR3 is TGTGCCAGCAGGGGCTGGGCGGAGGTGTCAGAGACCCAGTACTTC. Protein: CASRGWAEVSETQYF.

The rearrangement uses TRBV6-1 and TRBJ2-6; D unclear. CDR3 length: 14 residues. V lost 6 bases, J lost 0 bases, and 6 bases lay in between. Germline-derived CDR1 and CDR2 are MNHNS and SASEGT. The CDR3 spells CASRDTSGANVLTF. In nucleotides, the CDR3 is TGTGCCAGCAGAGACACCTCTGGGGCCAACGTCCTGACTTTC.

This chain links TRBV6-1 with TRBJ2-3; 11 bases are a match to TRBD2. This CDR3 region has 16 residues. The J segment lost 5 bases and the V segment lost 2 bases, leaving 6 bases of the junction unmatched. Germline CDR1 MNHNS, CDR2 SASEGT. The CDR3 spells CASSESPSGRLDTQYF. CDR3 sequence (DNA): TGTGCCAGCAGTGAATCTCCTAGCGGGAGGCTAGATACGCAGTATTTT.

This clone was seen once. The chain has TRBV18 and TRBJ1-5; a possible D gene is TRBD1 (6 bases). Trimming took 2 bases from V and 5 from J, leaving 7 bases between them. This CDR3 spans 13 amino acids. Germline-derived CDR1 and CDR2 are KGHSH and LQKENI. CDR3 nucleotides: TGTGCCAGCTCACCAAAGGGGGATCAGCCCCAGCATTTT. Its protein product is CASSPKGDQPQHF. The full variable domain, its missing parts supplied by reference TRBV18 and TRBJ1-5, is NAGVMQNPRHLVRRRGQEARLRCSPMKGHSHVYWYRQLPEEGLKFMVYLQKENIIDESGMPKERFSAEFPKEGPSILRIQQVVRGDSAAYFCASSPKGDQPQHFGDGTRLSIL.

J is TRBJ1-1 and V is TRBV7-9; 10 bases agree with TRBD1. Trimming cost V 5 bases and J 7 bases; bases outside gene matches: 4. Germline values: CDR1 SEHNR, CDR2 FQNEAQ (reference sequence). This CDR3 region has 13 residues. In DNA, the CDR3 is TGTGCCAGCAGCAAGGGACAGGGGATTGAAGCTTTCTTT. Amino acid sequence: CASSKGQGIEAFF.

The V and J genes are TRBV5-1 and TRBJ2-7; no firm D call. Trimming pared 4 bases from V and 5 bases from J, leaving 16 bases between. This CDR3 region has 14 residues. The germline CDR1 and CDR2 sequences are SGHRS and YFSETQ. In DNA, the CDR3 is TGCGCCAGCAGCCCCGTCGAAGCATCCAACGAGCAGTACTTC. It translates to CASSPVEASNEQYF.

This chain uses TRBV10-1 with TRBJ2-1; a weak D match, TRBD2 (5 bases). Looked up from germline, CDR1 is WNHNN and CDR2 is SYGVQD (reference sequence). The CDR3 totals 16 residues. The V end lost 5 bases, the J end lost 1 base, and 15 bases lay between the germline ends. For the CDR3, the DNA is TGCGCCAGCAGTTACCTACTAGGTCGGTCCTACAATGAGCAGTTCTTC. Translated, it gives CASSYLLGRSYNEQFF.

The chain recombines TRBV12-3 or TRBV12-4 with TRBJ1-5; the D is unclear. Trimming took off 4 bases at V and 1 base at J, with 5 bases between the two ends. The CDR3 sequence is 13 residues long. CDR3 loop: CASSSLSNQPQHF. In nucleotides, the CDR3 is TGTGCCAGCAGTTCGTTAAGCAATCAGCCCCAGCATTTT.

The V gene is TRBV15, the J gene TRBJ2-7; 7 nucleotides agree with TRBD1. Germline V lookup: CDR1 LNHNV, CDR2 YYDKDF (reference sequence). Losses at the gene ends were 0 bases for V and 4 bases for J; bases not matched to a gene: 6. The length of the CDR3 is 15 residues. CDR3 sequence: CATSRDTTGWYEQYF. The CDR3 bases are TGTGCCACCAGCAGAGATACGACAGGGTGGTACGAGCAGTACTTC.

Details on this clone: Other nucleotide sequences from this sample produce the same CDR3. This chain joins TRBV19 and TRBJ2-7; tentatively, D is TRBD1 (5 bases). The CDR3 covers 13 residues. V lost 5 bases to trimming and J lost 0 bases, with 8 bases between them. Germline CDR1 and CDR2: LNHDA and SQIVND (reference sequence). The CDR3 DNA is TGTGCCAGTAGTGCAGGGTTCTCCTACGAGCAGTACTTC. It codes for CASSAGFSYEQYF. Variable domain in full (rest from reference TRBV19 and TRBJ2-7): DGGITQSPKYLFRKEGQNVTLSCEQNLNHDAMYWYRQDPGQGLRLIYYSQIVNDFQKGDIAEGYSVSREKKESFPLTVTSAQKNPTAFYLCASSAGFSYEQYFGPGTRLTVT.

The CDR3 region has the DNA TGCGCCAGCAGCCAAGAGGGCAGGGGTAGGGGCAATGAGCAGTTCTTC. As protein: CASSQEGRGRGNEQFF. The chain is built from TRBV4-1 and TRBJ2-1; maybe TRBD1 (6 bases). The CDR3 has 16 amino acids. Trimming removed 0 bases at V and 6 bases at J, with 15 bases between. The germline CDR1 and CDR2 sequences are MGHRA and YSYEKL.

The gene calls are TRBV2 and TRBJ2-7; 8 nucleotides align to TRBD1. V shed 7 bases and J 1 base; nucleotides not matched to a gene: 6. Germline V gene data show CDR1 as SNHLY and CDR2 as FYNNEI. This CDR3 is 14 amino acids long. CDR3 sequence (DNA): TGTGCCAGCAAGGACAGGGCAAATTCCTACGAGCAGTACTTC. This translates into CASKDRANSYEQYF.

The chain has TRBV19 and TRBJ2-1, with TRBD1 as a possible D gene (6 bases). Trimming left V 1 base short and J 7 bases short, with 11 bases between. The CDR3 runs to 14 residues. Looked up from germline, CDR1 is LNHDA and CDR2 is SQIVND (reference sequence). The CDR3 spells CASSIGGPGNEQFF. In nucleotides, the CDR3 is TGTGCCAGTAGTATAGGGGGGCCGGGGAATGAGCAGTTCTTC. Drawing the rest from reference TRBV19 and TRBJ2-1, the complete variable domain is DGGITQSPKYLFRKEGQNVTLSCEQNLNHDAMYWYRQDPGQGLRLIYYSQIVNDFQKGDIAEGYSVSREKKESFPLTVTSAQKNPTAFYLCASSIGGPGNEQFFGPGTRLTVL.

The V call is TRBV6-6, the J call TRBJ1-5, with D maybe TRBD1 (6 bases). Trimming took 4 bases from V and 6 from J, leaving 19 bases between them. There are 16 residues in the CDR3. CDR1 is MNHNY and CDR2 is SVGAGI in the germline V gene (reference sequence). The CDR3 sequence: CASSLQGKGEIQPQHF. CDR3 DNA sequence: TGTGCCAGCAGTTTACAGGGTAAAGGTGAGATTCAGCCCCAGCATTTT.

This chain connects TRBV30 to TRBJ1-4; D gene ambiguous. Per the germline V gene, CDR1 is GTSNPN and CDR2 is SVGIG (reference sequence). Trimming cost V 4 bases and J 3 bases, with 9 bases left between them. The CDR3 is made up of 13 amino acids. The CDR3 reads CAWNPRSNEKLFF. CDR3 coding DNA: TGTGCCTGGAATCCCAGATCTAATGAAAAACTGTTTTTT. The whole variable domain, remainder taken from reference TRBV30 and TRBJ1-4, is SQTIHQWPATLVQPVGSPLSLECTVEGTSNPNLYWYRQAAGRGLQLLFYSVGIGQISSEVPQNLSASRPQDRQFILSSKKLLLSDSGFYLCAWNPRSNEKLFFGSGTQLSVL.

The chain has TRBV7-2 and TRBJ1-2; TRBD1 aligns across 7 bases. V trimming: 5 bases; J trimming: 4 bases; junction bases outside the gene matches: 7. The CDR3 loop spans 14 amino acids. Germline V lookup: CDR1 SGHTA, CDR2 FQGNSA. In DNA, the CDR3 is TGTGCCAGCAGCGCCCACAGGGGACTCTATGGCTACACCTTC. Protein: CASSAHRGLYGYTF.

This clone was detected only once. This chain links TRBV5-4 with TRBJ2-6, with D uncertain. Trimming stripped 6 bases from V and 0 bases from J, with 7 bases between. Germline V gives CDR1 SGHNT, CDR2 YYREEE (reference sequence). The length of the CDR3 is 14 residues. DNA for the CDR3: TGTGCCAGCAACACAGTCTCTGGGGCCAACGTCCTGACTTTC. Residues: CASNTVSGANVLTF.

V is TRBV27 and J is TRBJ2-1, with a tentative D call TRBD2 (5 bases). The germline V gene has CDR1 MNHEY and CDR2 SMNVEV (reference sequence). Trimming took off 5 bases at V and 4 bases at J, with 18 bases between the two ends. CDR3 size: 16 residues. CDR3 loop: CASSQDYRATYNEQFF. The DNA for the CDR3 is TGTGCCAGCAGTCAAGACTATCGGGCTACATACAATGAGCAGTTCTTC.